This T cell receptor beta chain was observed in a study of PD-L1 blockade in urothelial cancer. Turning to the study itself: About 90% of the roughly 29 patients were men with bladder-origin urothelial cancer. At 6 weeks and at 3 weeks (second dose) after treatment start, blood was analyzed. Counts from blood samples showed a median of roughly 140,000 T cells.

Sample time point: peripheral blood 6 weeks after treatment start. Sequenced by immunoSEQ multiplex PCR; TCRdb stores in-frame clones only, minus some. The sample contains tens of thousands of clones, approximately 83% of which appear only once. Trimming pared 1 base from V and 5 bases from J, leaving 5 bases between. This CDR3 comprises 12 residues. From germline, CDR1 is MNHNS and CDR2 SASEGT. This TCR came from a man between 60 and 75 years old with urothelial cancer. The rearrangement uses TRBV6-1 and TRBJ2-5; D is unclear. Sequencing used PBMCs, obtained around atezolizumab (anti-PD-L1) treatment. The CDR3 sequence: CASSEVYETQYF. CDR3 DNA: TGTGCCAGCAGTGAAGTCTATGAGACCCAGTACTTC.